The present entry profiles one TCR beta chain with its context. The entry originates in a study of tumor and adjacent non-tumor tissue in lung cancer. The library came from three nested PCR rounds adapted from ARM-PCR protocols. TCRdb itself ran the multiplex PCR reads through MiXCR, one entry per CDR3 protein. Among over 85,000 distinct CDR3 sequences listed, 84% were seen once. The CDR3 length is 14 residues. V dropped 2 bases and J dropped 8; count of bases not matched to a gene: 5. Germline V lookup: CDR1 MGHRA, CDR2 YSYEKL. No cell sorting was done before RNA was extracted from the tissue. Material: lung tumor tissue. The chain has TRBV4-1 and TRBJ2-4, with 8 bases matching TRBD2. This receptor was taken from a man between 70 and 80 years old with non-small cell lung cancer. The CDR3 DNA is TGCGCCAGCAGCCAACCGGGGGGGGAAGACATTCAGTACTTC. Residues: CASSQPGGEDIQYF.